This section outlines one TCR beta chain sequence together with its context. Antigen: not known. The sample comes from a study of blood T cells in healthy people across ages. Total RNA, at least 5 micrograms per sample, was extracted from PBMCs. V gave up 8 bases and J gave up 4 bases; unmatched junction bases: 8. This CDR3 contains 14 residues. CDR1 is MNHEY and CDR2 is SMNVEV in the germline V gene (reference sequence). Study findings and constraints: Relative to aged donors, long-lived donors carried more naive CD4+ cells and displayed higher diversity.

Together with a sample-barcoded 5' primer, a J-beta primer mix was included in a second PCR lasting about 7 to 11 cycles. TCRdb re-analysed the 5' RACE reads in MiXCR, keeping a single row per CDR3 protein. The sample yields approximately 960,000 distinct CDR3 sequences, 25% to 35% seen once. The sample was also linked to a second study, of T cells of mothers and their children. That study reports: The cDNA synthesis received all extracted RNA, at about 1.5 ug per 15 ul. Using the M1S primer, the second PCR added sample barcodes along with 2-4 random nucleotides.

This receptor was taken from a woman between 35 and 50 years old in good health. Sample: blood. This chain joins TRBV27 and TRBJ2-3; TRBD2 aligns across 8 bases. The chain's CDR3 is CASYGGGYPDTQYF. CDR3 DNA: TGTGCCAGCTACGGCGGGGGGTACCCAGATACGCAGTATTTT.